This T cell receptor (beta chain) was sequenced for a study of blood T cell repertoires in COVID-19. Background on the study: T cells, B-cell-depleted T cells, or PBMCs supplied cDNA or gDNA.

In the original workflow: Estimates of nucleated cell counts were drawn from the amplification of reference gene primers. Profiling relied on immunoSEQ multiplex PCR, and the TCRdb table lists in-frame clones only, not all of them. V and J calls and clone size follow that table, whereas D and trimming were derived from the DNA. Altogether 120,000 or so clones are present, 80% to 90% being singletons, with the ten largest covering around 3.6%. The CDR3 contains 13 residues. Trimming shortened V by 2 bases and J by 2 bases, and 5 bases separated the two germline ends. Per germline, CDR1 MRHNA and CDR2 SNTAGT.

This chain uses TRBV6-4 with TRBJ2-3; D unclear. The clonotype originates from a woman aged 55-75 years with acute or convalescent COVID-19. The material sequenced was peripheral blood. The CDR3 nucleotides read TGTGCCAGCAGTGACGTCCACACAGATACGCAGTATTTT. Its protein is CASSDVHTDTQYF.